This T cell receptor (beta chain) was documented in a study of cytomegalovirus exposure and HLA in healthy donors. The study's findings and limits: The classifier reportedly diagnosed cytomegalovirus status with high specificity and sensitivity.

Worth noting for this clone: Its specificity is unknown.

The PCR ran on 60 Vbeta and 13 Jbeta primers. Only in-frame clones appear in the TCRdb table, and some are missing; sequencing was by immunoSEQ multiplex PCR. The sample lists 200,000 to 250,000 clones, around 80% seen once, with roughly 0.58% in the top ten. This receptor was identified in a woman in her thirties or forties in good health and CMV-seronegative. Specimen: PBMCs.

CDR3 amino acids: CASSLADTNTQYF. The CDR3 DNA sequence: TGTGCCAGCAGCTTAGCGGATACTAATACGCAGTATTTT. The V call is TRBV7-2, the J call TRBJ2-3; D is uncertain. Per the germline V gene, CDR1 is SGHTA and CDR2 is FQGNSA. V lost 0 bases and J lost 7, with 8 bases in between. The CDR3 has 13 amino acids.